A selection of T cell receptor beta chains follows, all from one sample in a study of neoadjuvant anti-PD-1 for oral cavity cancer. Sequencing used immunoSEQ multiplex PCR; TCRdb keeps in-frame clones, though not all of them. This table has fewer than 90,000 clones, approximately 84% appearing once. The source material was PBMCs, sampled before nivolumab (anti-PD-1) treatment. These receptors were collected from a person between 40 and 79 years old with oral cavity squamous cell carcinoma. CDR3s include the opening cysteine and the closing phenylalanine or tryptophan. The order of the fields is D gene, clone size, V gene, J gene, CDR3 DNA, CDR3 protein. A D gene is named only where the DNA matches it firmly. Some rows have no size entry. The others give once, few or many, or a class for an expanded clone.

TRBD1,.,TRBV5-1,TRBJ1-3,TGCGCCAGCAGCTTGGGGACAGGGAGAGGAAACACCATATATTTT,CASSLGTGRGNTIYF
.,.,TRBV30,TRBJ1-2,TGTGCCTGGAGAGTTAGGACAGCGGATTCCTATGGCTACACCTTC,CAWRVRTADSYGYTF
.,.,TRBV5-1,TRBJ2-7,TGCGCCAGTAGGTTCGTCGGGGCCCACGAGCAGTACTTC,CASRFVGAHEQYF
.,few,TRBV29-1,TRBJ1-2,TGCAGCGTCGACCCGGGGGCGGGCTATGGCTACACCTTC,CSVDPGAGYGYTF
TRBD2,.,TRBV4-1,TRBJ2-7,TGCGCCAGCAGCCAAGGGACTAGCGGGAGCTCCTACGAGCAGTACTTC,CASSQGTSGSSYEQYF
.,.,TRBV6-5,TRBJ1-4,TGTGCCAGCAGTGGAGCAACTAATGAAAAACTGTTTTTT,CASSGATNEKLFF
TRBD1,.,TRBV11-3,TRBJ2-5,TGTGCCAGCAGCTTGGGACAGGGGTTGGGAGAGACCCAGTACTTC,CASSLGQGLGETQYF
.,.,TRBV30,TRBJ1-1,TGTGCCTGGACCTGGGGGACTGAAGCTTTCTTT,CAWTWGTEAFF
TRBD1,few,TRBV5-1,TRBJ1-4,TGCGCCAGCAGCTTAAATTCCGGGACAGCTAATGAAAAACTGTTTTTT,CASSLNSGTANEKLFF
.,.,TRBV10-3,TRBJ1-5,TGTGCCATCAGTGAGTCCACGAGGGAGCCCCAGCATTTT,CAISESTREPQHF
TRBD1,.,TRBV2,TRBJ2-7,TGTGCCAGCAGCTACCATGGACAGGGGACACCCTACGAGCAGTACTTC,CASSYHGQGTPYEQYF
.,few,TRBV5-1,TRBJ1-2,TGCGCCAGCAGCTTGGAAGGGGGAGGCTATGGCTACACCTTC,CASSLEGGGYGYTF
TRBD2,once,TRBV6-1,TRBJ2-1,TGTGCCAGCAGTGATGGAGGTTACGGGAGGGAGAAGGGTGAGCAGTTCTTC,CASSDGGYGREKGEQFF
.,.,TRBV5-1,TRBJ2-7,TGCGCCAGCAGCCTCGAACTCGGCGAGCAGTACTTC,CASSLELGEQYF
TRBD2,.,TRBV9,TRBJ2-7,TGTGCCAGCAGCGTAGCGCCTAGCGGGGCCTACTACGAGCAGTACTTC,CASSVAPSGAYYEQYF
TRBD2,once,TRBV30,TRBJ2-2,TGTGCCTGGAGTAGGATAGCGGGTGGTGCGAACACCGGGGAGCTGTTTTTT,CAWSRIAGGANTGELFF
.,.,TRBV2,TRBJ2-3,TGTGCCAGCAGTGAAGCACAGTTGAGCACAGATACGCAGTATTTT,CASSEAQLSTDTQYF
TRBD2,.,TRBV10-2,TRBJ2-2,TGCGCCAGCAGTGACCCTCTCGGGCTAGCGGGAGCCTTCACCGGGGAGCTGTTTTTT,CASSDPLGLAGAFTGELFF
TRBD1,.,TRBV28,TRBJ1-1,TGTGCCAGCAGTTTATGGAGGCAGGGGGCGAACACTGAAGCTTTCTTT,CASSLWRQGANTEAFF
.,.,TRBV7-9,TRBJ1-1,TGTGCCAGCATTGGCGGCCCAGGGTTGACTGAAGCTTTCTTT,CASIGGPGLTEAFF
.,.,TRBV28,TRBJ2-3,TGTGCCAGCAGTTTAACTGGGGGAGTGGGCGCAGATACGCAGTATTTT,CASSLTGGVGADTQYF
TRBD1,.,TRBV29-1,TRBJ2-3,TGCAGCGTTGAAAGGTGGGACAGGGGGCTAACAGATACGCAGTATTTT,CSVERWDRGLTDTQYF
TRBD1,.,TRBV19,TRBJ1-1,TGTGCCAGTAGTCGACAGGGTTGGTCGAACACTGAAGCTTTCTTT,CASSRQGWSNTEAFF
TRBD1,.,TRBV29-1,TRBJ2-7,TGCAGCGCAGGACAGGGGGCCCCCTACGAGCAGTACTTC,CSAGQGAPYEQYF
TRBD2,.,TRBV9,TRBJ2-5,TGTGCCAGCAGCGCTAGCGGGAGGGCCTGGGAGACCCAGTACTTC,CASSASGRAWETQYF
.,few,TRBV7-9,TRBJ2-7,TGTGCCAGCAGCTTGAAGGACGAGCAGTACTTC,CASSLKDEQYF
.,once,TRBV29-1,TRBJ2-5,TGCAGCGCTCGGCCCCCAGGGGAGACCCAGTACTTC,CSARPPGETQYF
.,.,TRBV28,TRBJ2-7,TGTGCCAGCAGTCTTCCCACGCAGGGGAGCGAGCAGTACTTC,CASSLPTQGSEQYF
.,.,TRBV6-4,TRBJ1-5,TGTGCCAGCAGCCACGATGGACTCCCGAGGAGCAATCAGCCCCAGCATTTT,CASSHDGLPRSNQPQHF
TRBD2,.,TRBV10-1,TRBJ2-1,TGCGCCAGCAGTGACCAGCGGGAGGTGGGCAATGAGCAGTTCTTC,CASSDQREVGNEQFF
.,.,TRBV11-3,TRBJ2-3,TGTGCCAGCAGCCTACGCACAGATACGCAGTATTTT,CASSLRTDTQYF
.,few,TRBV2,TRBJ2-1,TGTGCCAGCAGGGGCGGTTACTACAATGAGCAGTTCTTC,CASRGGYYNEQFF
TRBD2,.,TRBV6-6,TRBJ2-5,TGTGCCAGCAGTTACGGGACTACTGAAGAGACCCAGTACTTC,CASSYGTTEETQYF
.,.,TRBV4-1,TRBJ2-2,TGCGCCAGCAGCCCCCCGACACTTCTCACCGGGGAGCTGTTTTTT,CASSPPTLLTGELFF
.,.,TRBV6-6,TRBJ1-1,TGTGCCAGCAGAGATGCGGAGGCTCTGAACACTGAAGCTTTCTTT,CASRDAEALNTEAFF
.,.,TRBV10-2,TRBJ2-7,TGCGCCAGCAGTGAGGCGGGACTTATACCCTACGAGCAGTACTTC,CASSEAGLIPYEQYF
.,medium-sized,TRBV2,TRBJ2-2,TGTGCCAGCAGTGATAGATCCGCCGGGGAGCTGTTTTTT,CASSDRSAGELFF
.,.,TRBV5-5,TRBJ1-1,TGTGCCAGCAGCTTGGTACCCAGATCAGTTGAAGCTTTCTTT,CASSLVPRSVEAFF
TRBD2,.,TRBV7-8,TRBJ2-1,TGTGCCAGCAGCCTAGGGACTAGCGGGAGTATCTCCTACAATGAGCAGTTCTTC,CASSLGTSGSISYNEQFF
TRBD2,.,TRBV10-3,TRBJ2-1,TGTGCCATCAGTGAGTCTAGCGGGAGGGCCAGCTCCTACAATGAGCAGTTCTTC,CAISESSGRASSYNEQFF
TRBD2,.,TRBV11-1,TRBJ2-1,TGTGCCAGCAGTACTAGCGGGTCCCCCGCCTACAATGAGCAGTTCTTC,CASSTSGSPAYNEQFF
TRBD2,.,TRBV7-6,TRBJ2-3,TGTGCCAGCAGCTTAGGTACCGGGACTAGCGGGAGTTTCGGAGCGCAGTATTTT,CASSLGTGTSGSFGAQYF
TRBD2,few,TRBV6-5,TRBJ2-1,TGTGCCAGCAGCCCCGGACTAGGGGTACACAATGAGCAGTTCTTC,CASSPGLGVHNEQFF
TRBD1,few,TRBV30,TRBJ2-7,TGTGCCTGGAGCTACGGACAGGGGGCGCCCTACGAGCAGTACTTC,CAWSYGQGAPYEQYF